The clone carrying this TCR beta chain was seen ten or more times. Its target is not known. The sample belongs to a study of T cell repertoires in cytomegalovirus infection. TCRdb analysed the reads with MiXCR anew, one entry per CDR3 protein. The table records some 300,000 distinct CDR3 sequences, about 9.2% of them present only once. General study results and limits: Summed frequency of public TCR beta families distinguished CMV carriers with the relevant HLA.

The specimen was PBMCs. This receptor was obtained from a human donor in good health (CMV status not recorded). Some clones in this sample may be carry-over from other donors' samples.

The CDR3 sequence: CASSSLLAGPLEEQFF. CDR3 DNA: TGTGCCAGCAGTTCCTTACTAGCGGGGCCTTTGGAAGAGCAGTTCTTC. The chain has TRBV6-2 or TRBV6-3 and TRBJ2-1; TRBD2 aligns across 10 bases. Trimming removed 4 bases from V and 10 bases from J; junction bases left unmatched: 13. The CDR3 sequence is 16 residues long. The V gene's germline CDR1 is MNHEY and CDR2 SVGEGT.